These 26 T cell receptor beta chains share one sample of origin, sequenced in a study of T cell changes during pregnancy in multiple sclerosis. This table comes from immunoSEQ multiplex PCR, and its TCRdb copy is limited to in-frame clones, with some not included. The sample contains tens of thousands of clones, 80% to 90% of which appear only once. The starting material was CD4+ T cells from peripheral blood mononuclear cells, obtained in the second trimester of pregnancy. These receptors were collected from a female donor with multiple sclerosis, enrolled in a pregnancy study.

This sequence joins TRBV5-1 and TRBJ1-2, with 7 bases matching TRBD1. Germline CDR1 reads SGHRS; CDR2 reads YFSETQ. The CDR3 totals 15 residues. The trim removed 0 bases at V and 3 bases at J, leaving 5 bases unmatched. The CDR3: CASSLGQGDDYGYTF. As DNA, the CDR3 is TGCGCCAGCAGCTTGGGGCAGGGGGACGACTATGGCTACACCTTC.

CDR3 residues: CATMSETQETQYF. In DNA form, the CDR3 reads TGTGCCACCATGAGCGAGACCCAAGAGACCCAGTACTTC. The V call is TRBV10-3, the J call TRBJ2-5, with no clear D. V lost 10 bases to trimming and J lost 1 base, with 13 bases between them. Germline loops: CDR1 ENHRY, CDR2 SYGVKD. This CDR3 has 13 amino acids.

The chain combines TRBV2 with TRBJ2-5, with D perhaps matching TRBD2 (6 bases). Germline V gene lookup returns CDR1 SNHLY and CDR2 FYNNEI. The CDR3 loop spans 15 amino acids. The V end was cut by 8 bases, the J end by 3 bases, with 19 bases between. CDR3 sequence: CASLFSGVGKETQYF. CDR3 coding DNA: TGTGCCAGCCTGTTTAGCGGAGTAGGGAAAGAGACCCAGTACTTC.

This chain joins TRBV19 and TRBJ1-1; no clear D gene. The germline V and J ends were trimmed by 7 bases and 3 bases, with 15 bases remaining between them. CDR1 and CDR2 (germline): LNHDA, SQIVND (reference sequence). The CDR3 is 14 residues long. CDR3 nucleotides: TGTGCCAGTATTAAAGGGCCCGGGGACACTGAAGCTTTCTTT. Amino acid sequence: CASIKGPGDTEAFF.

This CDR3 reads CASSPSQTYEQYF. CDR3 DNA sequence: TGTGCCAGCTCACCATCCCAAACCTACGAGCAGTACTTC. V usage is TRBV18 and J usage is TRBJ2-7; D remains unclear. CDR3 size: 13 residues. Germline CDR1 is KGHSH and CDR2 is LQKENI. The ends were cut back, 2 bases at V and 2 bases at J, with 7 bases in the middle.

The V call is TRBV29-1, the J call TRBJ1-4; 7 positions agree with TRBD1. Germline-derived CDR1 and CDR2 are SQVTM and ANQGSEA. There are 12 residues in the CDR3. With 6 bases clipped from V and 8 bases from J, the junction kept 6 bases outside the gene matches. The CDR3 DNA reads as TGCAGCGTCAGGGGGGCTGGGGAAAAACTGTTTTTT. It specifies CSVRGAGEKLFF.

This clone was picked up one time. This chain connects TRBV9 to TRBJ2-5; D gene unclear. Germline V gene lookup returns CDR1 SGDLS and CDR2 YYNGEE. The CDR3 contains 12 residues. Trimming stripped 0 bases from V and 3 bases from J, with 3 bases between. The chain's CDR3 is CASSVGEETQYF. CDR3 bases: TGTGCCAGCAGCGTAGGAGAAGAGACCCAGTACTTC. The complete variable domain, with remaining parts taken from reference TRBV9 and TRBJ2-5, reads DSGVTQTPKHLITATGQRVTLRCSPRSGDLSVYWYQQSLDQGLQFLIQYYNGEERAKGNILERFSAQQFPDLHSELNLSSLELGDSALYFCASSVGEETQYFGPGTRLLVL.

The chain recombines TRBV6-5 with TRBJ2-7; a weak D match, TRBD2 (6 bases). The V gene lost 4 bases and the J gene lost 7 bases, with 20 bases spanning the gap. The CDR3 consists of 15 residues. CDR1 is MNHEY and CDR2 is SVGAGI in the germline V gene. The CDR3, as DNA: TGTGCCAGCAGTTCTTCTCAAACTAGCTCGTGGGAGCAGTACTTC. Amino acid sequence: CASSSSQTSSWEQYF.

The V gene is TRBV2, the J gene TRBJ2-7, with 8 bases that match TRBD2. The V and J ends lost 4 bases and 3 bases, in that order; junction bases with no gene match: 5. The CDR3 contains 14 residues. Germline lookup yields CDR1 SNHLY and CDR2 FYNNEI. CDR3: CASSVRGLDYEQYF. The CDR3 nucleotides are TGTGCCAGCAGTGTACGGGGACTAGACTACGAGCAGTACTTC.

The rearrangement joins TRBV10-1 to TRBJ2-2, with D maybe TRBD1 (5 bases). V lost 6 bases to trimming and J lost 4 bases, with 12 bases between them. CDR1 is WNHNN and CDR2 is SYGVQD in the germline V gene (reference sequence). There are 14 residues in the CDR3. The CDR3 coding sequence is TGCGCCAGCAGGTCGGACATTTCCACCGGGGAGCTGTTTTTT. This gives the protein CASRSDISTGELFF.

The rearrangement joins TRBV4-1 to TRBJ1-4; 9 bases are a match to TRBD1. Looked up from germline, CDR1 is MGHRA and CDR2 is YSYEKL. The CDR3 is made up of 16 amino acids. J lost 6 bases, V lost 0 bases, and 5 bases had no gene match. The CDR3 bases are TGCGCCAGCAGCCAAGATCAAGGACAGGGGTATGAAAAACTGTTTTTT. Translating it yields CASSQDQGQGYEKLFF.

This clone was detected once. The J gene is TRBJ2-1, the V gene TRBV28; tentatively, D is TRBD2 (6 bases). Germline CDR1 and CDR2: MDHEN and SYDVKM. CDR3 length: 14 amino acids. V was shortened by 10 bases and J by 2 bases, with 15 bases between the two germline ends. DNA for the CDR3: TGTGCCACTACCCGGGACTTCACCTACAATGAGCAGTTCTTC. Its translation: CATTRDFTYNEQFF.

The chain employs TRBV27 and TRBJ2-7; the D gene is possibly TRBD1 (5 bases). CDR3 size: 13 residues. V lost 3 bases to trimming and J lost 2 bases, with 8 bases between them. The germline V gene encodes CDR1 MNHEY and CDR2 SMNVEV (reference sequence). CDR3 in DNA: TGTGCCAGCAGTTTCACGGACACCTACGAGCAGTACTTC. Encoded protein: CASSFTDTYEQYF.

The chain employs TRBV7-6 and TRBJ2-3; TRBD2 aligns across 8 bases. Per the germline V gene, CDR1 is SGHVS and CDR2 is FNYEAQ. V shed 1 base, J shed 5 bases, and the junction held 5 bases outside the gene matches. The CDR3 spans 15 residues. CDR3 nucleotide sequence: TGTGCCAGCAGCTTAGTCGGGAGGGCCCAAGATACGCAGTATTTT. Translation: CASSLVGRAQDTQYF.

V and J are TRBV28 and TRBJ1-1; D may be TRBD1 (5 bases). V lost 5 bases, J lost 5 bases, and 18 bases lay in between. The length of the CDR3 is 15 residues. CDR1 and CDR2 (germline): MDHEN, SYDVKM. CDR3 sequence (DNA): TGTGCCAGCAGTGTCCTCAGGGTCCCAGGGACTGAAGCTTTCTTT. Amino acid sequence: CASSVLRVPGTEAFF.

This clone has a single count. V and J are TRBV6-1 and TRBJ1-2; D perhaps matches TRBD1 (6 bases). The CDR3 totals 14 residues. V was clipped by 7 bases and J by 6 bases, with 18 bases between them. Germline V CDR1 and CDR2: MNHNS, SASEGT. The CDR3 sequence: CASIPNRDYDGYTF. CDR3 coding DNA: TGTGCCAGCATCCCTAACAGGGATTACGATGGCTACACCTTC.

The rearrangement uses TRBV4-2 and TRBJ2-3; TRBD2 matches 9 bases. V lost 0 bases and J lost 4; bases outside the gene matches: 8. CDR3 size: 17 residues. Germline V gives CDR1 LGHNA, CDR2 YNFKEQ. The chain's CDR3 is CASSQDAPLAGADTQYF. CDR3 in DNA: TGTGCCAGCAGCCAAGATGCCCCACTAGCGGGTGCAGATACGCAGTATTTT.

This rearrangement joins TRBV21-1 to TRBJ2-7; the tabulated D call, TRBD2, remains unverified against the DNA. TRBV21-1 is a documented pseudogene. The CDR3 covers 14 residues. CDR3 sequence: CASSKEVLTYEQYF. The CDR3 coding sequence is TGTGCCAGCAGCAAAGAAGTCCTAACCTACGAGCAGTACTTC.

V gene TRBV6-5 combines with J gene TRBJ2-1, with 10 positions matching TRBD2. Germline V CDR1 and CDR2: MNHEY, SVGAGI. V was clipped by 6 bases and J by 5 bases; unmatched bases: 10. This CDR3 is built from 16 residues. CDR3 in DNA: TGTGCCAGCAGGTACGCCCCAGCGGGGGGGGACAATGAGCAGTTCTTC. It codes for CASRYAPAGGDNEQFF.

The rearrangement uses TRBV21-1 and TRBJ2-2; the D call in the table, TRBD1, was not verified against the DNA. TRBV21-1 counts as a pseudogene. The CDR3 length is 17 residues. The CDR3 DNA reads TGTGCCAGCACCAAAGGGTATAGACAGGGGAACACCGGGGAGCTGTTTTTT. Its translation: CASTKGYRQGNTGELFF.

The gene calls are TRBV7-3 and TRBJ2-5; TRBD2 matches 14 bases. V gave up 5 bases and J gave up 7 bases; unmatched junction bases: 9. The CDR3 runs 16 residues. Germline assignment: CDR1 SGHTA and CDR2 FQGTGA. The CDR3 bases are TGTGCCAGCAGCCGCGGACTAGCGGGAGGCCAGGCGACCCAGTACTTC. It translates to CASSRGLAGGQATQYF.

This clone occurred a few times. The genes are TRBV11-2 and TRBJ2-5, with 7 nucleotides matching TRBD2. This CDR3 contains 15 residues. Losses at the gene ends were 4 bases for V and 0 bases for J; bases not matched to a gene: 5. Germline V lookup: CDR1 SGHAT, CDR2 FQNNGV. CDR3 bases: TGTGCCAGCAGCTCTAGCGGTTGGAACCAAGAGACCCAGTACTTC. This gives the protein CASSSSGWNQETQYF.

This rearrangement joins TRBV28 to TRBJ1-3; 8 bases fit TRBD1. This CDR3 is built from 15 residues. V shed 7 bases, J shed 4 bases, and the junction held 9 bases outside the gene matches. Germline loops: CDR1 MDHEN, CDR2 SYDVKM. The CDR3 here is CASISGGAGGNTIYF. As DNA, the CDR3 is TGTGCCAGCATCTCAGGGGGCGCGGGAGGAAACACCATATATTTT.

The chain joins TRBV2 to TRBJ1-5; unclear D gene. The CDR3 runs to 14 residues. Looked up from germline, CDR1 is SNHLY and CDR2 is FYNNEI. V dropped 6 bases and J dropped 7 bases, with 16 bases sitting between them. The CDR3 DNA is TGTGCCAGCAGCCAGGCCCCGGCGCAGCAGCCCCAGCATTTT. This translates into CASSQAPAQQPQHF.

The CDR3 reads CASSLVGQRSYF. DNA for the CDR3: TGTGCCAGCAGCTTAGTGGGACAGCGTTCGTACTTC. The chain has TRBV11-2 and TRBJ2-7, with 7 bases identical to TRBD1. The CDR3 is 12 residues long. V gave up 1 base and J gave up 12 bases; unmatched junction bases: 6. Germline CDR1 reads SGHAT; CDR2 reads FQNNGV.

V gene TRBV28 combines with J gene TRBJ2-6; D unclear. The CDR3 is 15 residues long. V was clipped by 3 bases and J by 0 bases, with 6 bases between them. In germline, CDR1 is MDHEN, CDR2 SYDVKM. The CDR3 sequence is CASSFISSGANVLTF. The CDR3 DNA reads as TGTGCCAGCAGTTTTATATCCTCTGGGGCCAACGTCCTGACTTTC.